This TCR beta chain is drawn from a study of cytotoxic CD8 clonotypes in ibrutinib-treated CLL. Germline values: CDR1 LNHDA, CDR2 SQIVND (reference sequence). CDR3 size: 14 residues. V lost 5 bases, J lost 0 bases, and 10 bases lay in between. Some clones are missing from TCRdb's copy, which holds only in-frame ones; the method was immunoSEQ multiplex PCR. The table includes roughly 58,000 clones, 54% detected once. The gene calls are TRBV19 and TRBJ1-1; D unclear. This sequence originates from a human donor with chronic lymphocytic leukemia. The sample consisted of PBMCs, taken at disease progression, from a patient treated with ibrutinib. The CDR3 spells CASSFYGMNTEAFF. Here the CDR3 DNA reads TGTGCCAGTAGTTTTTACGGAATGAACACTGAAGCTTTCTTT. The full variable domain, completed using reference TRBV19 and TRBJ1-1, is DGGITQSPKYLFRKEGQNVTLSCEQNLNHDAMYWYRQDPGQGLRLIYYSQIVNDFQKGDIAEGYSVSREKKESFPLTVTSAQKNPTAFYLCASSFYGMNTEAFFGQGTRLTVV.